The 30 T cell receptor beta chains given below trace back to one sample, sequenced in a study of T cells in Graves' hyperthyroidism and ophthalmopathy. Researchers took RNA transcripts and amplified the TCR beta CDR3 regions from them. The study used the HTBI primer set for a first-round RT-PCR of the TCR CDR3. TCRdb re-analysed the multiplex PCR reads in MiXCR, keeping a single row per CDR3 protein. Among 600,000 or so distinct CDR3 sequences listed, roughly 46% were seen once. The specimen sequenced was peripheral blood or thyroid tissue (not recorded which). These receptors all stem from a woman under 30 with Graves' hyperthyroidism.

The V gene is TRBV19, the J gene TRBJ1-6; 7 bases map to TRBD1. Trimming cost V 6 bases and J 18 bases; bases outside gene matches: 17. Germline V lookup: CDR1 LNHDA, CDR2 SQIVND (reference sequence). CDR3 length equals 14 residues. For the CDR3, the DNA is TGTGCCAGTAGCCCTGACCGGGACAGTTTAATTGACCACTTT. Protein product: CASSPDRDSLIDHF.

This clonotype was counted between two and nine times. CDR3 sequence (DNA): TGTGCCAGTAGTATGAGGAGGGGTCAGACCCAGTACTTC. This sequence encodes CASSMRRGQTQYF. V and J are TRBV19 and TRBJ2-5, with D tentatively TRBD2 (6 bases). CDR1 and CDR2 from the germline V gene are LNHDA and SQIVND (reference sequence). Between the trimmed V and J ends, which lost 3 bases and 6 bases, there was a span of 11 bases. This CDR3 contains 13 residues.

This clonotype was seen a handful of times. The CDR3 reads CASSLFEGLVEQYF. The CDR3 nucleotides read TGTGCCAGCAGCTTATTCGAGGGGTTGGTCGAGCAGTACTTC. The chain couples TRBV7-9 to TRBJ2-7; D is perhaps TRBD1 or TRBD2 (5 bases each). V lost 2 bases, J lost 6 bases, and 14 bases lay in between. Germline V gives CDR1 SEHNR, CDR2 FQNEAQ (reference sequence). The CDR3 has 14 residues.

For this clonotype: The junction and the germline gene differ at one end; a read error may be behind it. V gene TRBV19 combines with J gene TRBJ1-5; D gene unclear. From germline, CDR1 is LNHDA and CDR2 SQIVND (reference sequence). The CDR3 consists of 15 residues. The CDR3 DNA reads TGTGCCAGTAAATCCGGCGGCCAAGGCAAACAGCCCCAGCATTTT. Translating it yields CASKSGGQGKQPQHF.

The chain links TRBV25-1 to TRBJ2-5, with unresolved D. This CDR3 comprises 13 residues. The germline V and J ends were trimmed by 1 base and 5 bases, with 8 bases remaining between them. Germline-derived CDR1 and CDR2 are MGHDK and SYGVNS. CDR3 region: CASSELRAETQYF. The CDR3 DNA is TGTGCCAGCAGTGAATTGAGAGCTGAGACCCAGTACTTC.

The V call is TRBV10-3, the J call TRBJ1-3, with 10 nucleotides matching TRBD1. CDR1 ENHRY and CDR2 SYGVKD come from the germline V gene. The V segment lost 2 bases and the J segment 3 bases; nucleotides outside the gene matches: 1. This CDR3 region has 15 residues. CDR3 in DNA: TGTGCCATCAGTGAGGACAGGGGGCTTGGAAACACCATATATTTT. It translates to CAISEDRGLGNTIYF.

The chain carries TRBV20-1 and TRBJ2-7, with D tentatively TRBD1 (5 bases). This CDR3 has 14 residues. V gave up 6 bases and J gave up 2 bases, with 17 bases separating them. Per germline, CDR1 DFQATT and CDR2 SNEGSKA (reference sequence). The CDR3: CSASSLGQTYEQYF. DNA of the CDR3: TGCAGTGCCAGCAGCTTGGGGCAGACCTACGAGCAGTACTTC.

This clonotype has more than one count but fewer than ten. The CDR3 nucleotides read TGTGCCAGCAGCCCAACAGGGCTAAGGTTTTCGGATGAAGCTTTCTTT. It specifies CASSPTGLRFSDEAFF. The gene calls are TRBV7-9 and TRBJ1-1; D perhaps matches TRBD1 (6 bases). Trimming took 5 bases from V and 7 from J, leaving 23 bases between them. The germline V gene encodes CDR1 SEHNR and CDR2 FQNEAQ (reference sequence). The CDR3 runs to 16 residues.

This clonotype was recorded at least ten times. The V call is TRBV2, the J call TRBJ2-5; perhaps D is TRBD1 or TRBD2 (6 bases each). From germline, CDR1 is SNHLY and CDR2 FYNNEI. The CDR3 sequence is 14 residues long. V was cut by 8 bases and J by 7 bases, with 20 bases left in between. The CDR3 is CASQAGHSTGTQYF. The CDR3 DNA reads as TGTGCCAGCCAGGCGGGACATAGTACGGGGACCCAGTACTTC.

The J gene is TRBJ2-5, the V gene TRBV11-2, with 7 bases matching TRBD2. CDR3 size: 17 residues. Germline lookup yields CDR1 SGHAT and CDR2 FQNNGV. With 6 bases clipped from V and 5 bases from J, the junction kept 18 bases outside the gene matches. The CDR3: CASSHKGPGGSGETQYF. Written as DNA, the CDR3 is TGTGCCAGCAGTCATAAAGGGCCTGGCGGGAGCGGGGAGACCCAGTACTTC.

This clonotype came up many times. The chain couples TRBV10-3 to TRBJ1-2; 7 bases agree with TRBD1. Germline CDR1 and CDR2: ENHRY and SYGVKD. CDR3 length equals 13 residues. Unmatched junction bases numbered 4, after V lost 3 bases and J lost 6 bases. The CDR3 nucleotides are TGTGCCATCAGTGAAACAGGGGTGGATGGCTACACCTTC. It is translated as CAISETGVDGYTF.

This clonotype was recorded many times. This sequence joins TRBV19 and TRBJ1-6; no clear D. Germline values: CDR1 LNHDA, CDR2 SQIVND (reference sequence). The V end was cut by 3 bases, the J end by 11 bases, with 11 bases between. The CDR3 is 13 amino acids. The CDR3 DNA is TGTGCCAGTAGTATGGGCAGGAGTGCACCCCTCCACTTT. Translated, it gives CASSMGRSAPLHF.

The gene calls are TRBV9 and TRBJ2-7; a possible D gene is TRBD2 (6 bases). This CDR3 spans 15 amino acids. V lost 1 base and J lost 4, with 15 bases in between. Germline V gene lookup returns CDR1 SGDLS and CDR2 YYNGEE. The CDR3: CASSVLGSEGYEQYF. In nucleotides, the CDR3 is TGTGCCAGCAGCGTACTAGGTTCGGAGGGTTACGAGCAGTACTTC.

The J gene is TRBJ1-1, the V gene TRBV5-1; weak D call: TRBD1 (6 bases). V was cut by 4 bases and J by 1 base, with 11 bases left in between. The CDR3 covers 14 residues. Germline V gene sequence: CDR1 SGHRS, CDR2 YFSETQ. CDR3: CASSRGGGNTEAFF. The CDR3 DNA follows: TGCGCCAGCAGCCGAGGGGGGGGGAACACTGAAGCTTTCTTT.

CDR3 bases: TGTGCCAGCAGTGAATTAGGGACAGGGGCCGAGCAGTACTTC. It is translated as CASSELGTGAEQYF. V is TRBV25-1 and J is TRBJ2-7; 10 positions agree with TRBD1. The germline V gene has CDR1 MGHDK and CDR2 SYGVNS. J was trimmed by 6 bases and V by 1 base; bases with no gene match: 3. The CDR3 is made up of 14 amino acids.

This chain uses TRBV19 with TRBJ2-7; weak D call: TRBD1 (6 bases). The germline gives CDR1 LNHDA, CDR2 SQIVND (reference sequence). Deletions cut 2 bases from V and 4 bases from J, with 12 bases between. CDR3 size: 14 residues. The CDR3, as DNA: TGTGCCAGTAGTATAACCCATCAGGGGTACGAGCAGTACTTC. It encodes CASSITHQGYEQYF.

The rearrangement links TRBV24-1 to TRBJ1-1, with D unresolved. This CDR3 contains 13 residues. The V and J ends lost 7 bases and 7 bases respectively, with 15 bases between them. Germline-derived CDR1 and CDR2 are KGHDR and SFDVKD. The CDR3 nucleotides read TGTGCCACCAGGAGACCTAATTCTGATGAAGCTTTCTTT. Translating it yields CATRRPNSDEAFF.

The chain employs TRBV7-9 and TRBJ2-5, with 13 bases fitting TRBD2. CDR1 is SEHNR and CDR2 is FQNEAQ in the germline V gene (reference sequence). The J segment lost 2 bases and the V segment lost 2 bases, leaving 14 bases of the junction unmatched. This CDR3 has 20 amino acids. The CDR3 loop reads CASSLSGGTSGTSVQETQYF. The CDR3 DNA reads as TGTGCCAGCAGCTTATCCGGAGGGACTAGCGGGACGTCGGTACAAGAGACCCAGTACTTC.

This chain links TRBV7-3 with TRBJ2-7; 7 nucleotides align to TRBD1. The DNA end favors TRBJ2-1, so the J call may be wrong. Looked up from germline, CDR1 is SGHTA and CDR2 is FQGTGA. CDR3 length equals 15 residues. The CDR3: CASSPDRETYNEQFF. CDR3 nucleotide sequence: TGTGCCAGCAGCCCTGACAGGGAAACCTACAATGAGCAGTTCTTC.

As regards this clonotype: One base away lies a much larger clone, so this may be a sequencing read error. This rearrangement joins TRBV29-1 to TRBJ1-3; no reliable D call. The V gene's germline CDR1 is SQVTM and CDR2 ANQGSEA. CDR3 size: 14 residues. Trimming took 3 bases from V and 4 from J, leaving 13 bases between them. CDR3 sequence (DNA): TGCAGCGTTGAGACGGGCAGTGGAGGAAACACCATATATTTT. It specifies CSVETGSGGNTIYF. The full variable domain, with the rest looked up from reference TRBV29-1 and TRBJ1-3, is SAVISQKPSRDICQRGTSLTIQCQVDSQVTMMFWYRQQPGQSLTLIATANQGSEATYESGFVIDKFPISRPNLTFSTLTVSNMSPEDSSIYLCSVETGSGGNTIYFGEGSWLTVV.

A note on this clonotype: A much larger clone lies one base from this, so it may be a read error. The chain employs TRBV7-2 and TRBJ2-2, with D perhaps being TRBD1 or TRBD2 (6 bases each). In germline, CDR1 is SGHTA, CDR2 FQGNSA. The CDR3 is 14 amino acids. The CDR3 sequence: CASSLFRGTGGLFF. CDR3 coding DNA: TGTGCCAGCAGCTTATTCAGGGGTACCGGGGGGCTGTTTTTT.

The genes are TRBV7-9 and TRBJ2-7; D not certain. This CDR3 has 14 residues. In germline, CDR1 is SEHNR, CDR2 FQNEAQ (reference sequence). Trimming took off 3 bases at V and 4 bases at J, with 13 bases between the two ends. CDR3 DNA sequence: TGTGCCAGCAGCTTGATGGGCGGCCTTTACGAGCAGTACTTC. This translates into CASSLMGGLYEQYF.

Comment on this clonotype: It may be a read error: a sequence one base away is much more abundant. This CDR3 reads CASSLTGGGRGYTF. The CDR3 DNA is TGTGCCAGCAGCCTAACGGGAGGGGGCAGAGGCTACACCTTC. This chain links TRBV25-1 with TRBJ1-2, with 7 bases fitting TRBD1. The CDR3 has 14 residues. J lost 8 bases, V lost 6 bases, and 12 bases had no gene match. Germline-derived CDR1 and CDR2 are MGHDK and SYGVNS.

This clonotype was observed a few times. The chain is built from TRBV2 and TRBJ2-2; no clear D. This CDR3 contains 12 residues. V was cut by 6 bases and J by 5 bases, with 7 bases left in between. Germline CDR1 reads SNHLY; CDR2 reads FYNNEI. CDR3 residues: CASRVGTGELFF. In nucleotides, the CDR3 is TGTGCCAGCAGGGTGGGGACCGGGGAGCTGTTTTTT.

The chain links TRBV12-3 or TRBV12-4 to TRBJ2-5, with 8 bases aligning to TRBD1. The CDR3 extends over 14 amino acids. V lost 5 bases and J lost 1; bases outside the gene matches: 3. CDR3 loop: CASSPQGAQETQYF. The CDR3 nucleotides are TGTGCCAGCAGTCCTCAGGGGGCCCAAGAGACCCAGTACTTC.

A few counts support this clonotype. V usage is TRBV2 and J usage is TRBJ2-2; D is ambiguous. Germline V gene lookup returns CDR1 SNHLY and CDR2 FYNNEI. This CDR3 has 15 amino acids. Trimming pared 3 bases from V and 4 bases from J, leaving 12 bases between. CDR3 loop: CASSDSLFGTGELFF. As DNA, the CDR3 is TGTGCCAGCAGTGACTCCCTGTTCGGCACCGGGGAGCTGTTTTTT.

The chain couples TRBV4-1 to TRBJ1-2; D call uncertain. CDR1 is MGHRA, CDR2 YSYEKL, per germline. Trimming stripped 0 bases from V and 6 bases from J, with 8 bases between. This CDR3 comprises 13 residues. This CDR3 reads CASSQERLHGYTF. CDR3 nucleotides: TGCGCCAGCAGCCAAGAACGACTTCATGGCTACACCTTC.

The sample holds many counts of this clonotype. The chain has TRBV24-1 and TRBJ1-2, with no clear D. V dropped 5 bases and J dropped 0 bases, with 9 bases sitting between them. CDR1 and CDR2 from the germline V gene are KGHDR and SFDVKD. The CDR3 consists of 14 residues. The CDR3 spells CATSGPTTNYGYTF. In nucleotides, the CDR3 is TGTGCCACCAGTGGTCCCACGACTAACTATGGCTACACCTTC.

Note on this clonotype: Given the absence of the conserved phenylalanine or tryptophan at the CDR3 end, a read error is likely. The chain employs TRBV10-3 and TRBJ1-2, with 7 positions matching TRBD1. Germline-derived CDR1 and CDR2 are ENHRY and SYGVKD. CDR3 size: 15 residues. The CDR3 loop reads CAVSDVAQGDYGYTI. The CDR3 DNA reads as TGTGCCGTCAGTGACGTAGCCCAGGGGGACTATGGCTACACCATC.

The CDR3 DNA reads TGTGCCAGCAGCACTTACAGGGATACTTCACCCCTCCACTTT. This translates into CASSTYRDTSPLHF. V gene TRBV7-9 combines with J gene TRBJ1-6, with a weak D call TRBD1 (6 bases). CDR3 size: 14 residues. Germline CDR1 is SEHNR and CDR2 is FQNEAQ (reference sequence). The V and J ends lost 5 bases and 9 bases respectively, with 14 bases between them. Full variable domain (rest looked up from reference TRBV7-9 and TRBJ1-6): DTGVSQNPRHKITKRGQNVTFRCDPISEHNRLYWYRQTLGQGPEFLTYFQNEAQLEKSRLLSDRFSAERPKGSFSTLEIQRTEQGDSAMYLCASSTYRDTSPLHFGNGTRLTVT.